What follows is one T cell receptor beta chain and its context. This record belongs to a study of cytomegalovirus exposure and HLA in healthy donors. A multiplex PCR was run with 60 Vbeta primers and 13 Jbeta primers. Method: immunoSEQ multiplex PCR; TCRdb's copy keeps in-frame clones and lacks some. The sample table includes 200,000 or so clones. CDR3 length equals 16 residues. With 0 bases removed from V and 1 base from J, the gap between germline ends came to 11 bases. Germline V CDR1 and CDR2: LNHNV, YYDKDF (reference sequence). Specimen: PBMCs. This chain connects TRBV15 to TRBJ2-3, with a tentative D call TRBD1 (7 bases). The source is a boy aged 5-17 years in good health and CMV-seronegative. CDR3 coding DNA: TGTGCCACCAGCAGAGATCGGGGGACAGGCACAGATACGCAGTATTTT. Amino acids: CATSRDRGTGTDTQYF.